This TCR beta chain was observed in a study of cytomegalovirus exposure and HLA in healthy donors. Findings and limits, study-wide: The authors reported that TCR beta sequences could predict HLA-A and HLA-B alleles. These predictions were accurate for most subjects in the first cohort.

Primers for the PCR totalled 60 Vbeta and 13 Jbeta. Assay: immunoSEQ multiplex PCR; the TCRdb copy retains only in-frame clones and omits some. The profile shows 150,000 to 200,000 clones, 75% of them singletons. With regard to this clone: Its antigen is not identified.

There are 14 residues in the CDR3. Trimming cost V 4 bases and J 3 bases, with 10 bases left between them. Per the germline V gene, CDR1 is ENHRY and CDR2 is SYGVKD. V usage is TRBV10-3 and J usage is TRBJ2-1; maybe TRBD2 (6 bases). The receptor was derived from a woman aged 40 to 55 in good health and CMV-seropositive. Sequencing used PBMCs. CDR3 protein: CAISVSGLYNEQFF. In DNA, the CDR3 is TGTGCCATCAGTGTAAGCGGGCTCTACAATGAGCAGTTCTTC.